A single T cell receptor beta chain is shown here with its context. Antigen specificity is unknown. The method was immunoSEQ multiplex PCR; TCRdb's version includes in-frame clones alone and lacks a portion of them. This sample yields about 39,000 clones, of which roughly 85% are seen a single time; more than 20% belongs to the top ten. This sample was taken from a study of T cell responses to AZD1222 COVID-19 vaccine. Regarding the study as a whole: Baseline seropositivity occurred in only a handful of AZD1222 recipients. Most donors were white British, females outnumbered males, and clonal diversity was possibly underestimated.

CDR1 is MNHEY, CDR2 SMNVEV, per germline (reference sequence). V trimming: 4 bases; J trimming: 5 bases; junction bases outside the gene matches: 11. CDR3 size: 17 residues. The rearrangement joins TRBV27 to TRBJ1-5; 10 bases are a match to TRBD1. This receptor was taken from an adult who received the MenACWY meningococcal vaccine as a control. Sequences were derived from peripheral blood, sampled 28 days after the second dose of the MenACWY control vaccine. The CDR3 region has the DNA TGTGCCAGCAGTTCGCTAACCGGGACAGGGGATTATCAGCCCCAGCATTTT. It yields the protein CASSSLTGTGDYQPQHF.